This T cell receptor beta chain was profiled in a study of radiotherapy plus CTLA-4 blockade in lung cancer. Whole-study context: Disease control was present in under 35% of patients, and objective responses in 15% to 20%.

Generated by immunoSEQ multiplex PCR, the TCRdb table keeps only in-frame clones and is missing some. The sample includes about 60,000 clones, 77% of them seen just once. CDR3 length: 14 residues. The V gene's germline CDR1 is LGHNA and CDR2 YSLEER. V lost 3 bases and J lost 4; bases outside the gene matches: 4. This rearrangement joins TRBV4-3 to TRBJ2-3, with 7 bases aligning to TRBD2. The sample in question was peripheral blood, obtained from a patient treated with radiotherapy plus ipilimumab. The TCR originated in a human donor with non-small cell lung cancer who had a partial response to radiotherapy plus ipilimumab. CDR3 loop: CASSQGGRADTQYF. CDR3 bases: TGCGCCAGCAGCCAGGGGGGGAGGGCAGATACGCAGTATTTT.